This T cell receptor (beta chain) was retrieved from a study of PD-1 blockade in mismatch repair-deficient tumors. Study background: Patients had 12 mismatch repair-deficient cancer types, all previously treated and progressing. Findings and caveats of the study: Tumor-resident clones, often absent from pretreatment blood, expanded after pembrolizumab and then contracted.

Notes on this clone: Its antigen is not identified.

Libraries were prepared by immunoSEQ multiplex PCR; TCRdb keeps only in-frame clonotypes and omits some of them. The table lists 35,000 to 40,000 clones, 70% to 80% of them singletons. The CDR3 runs 15 residues. Germline values: CDR1 SGDLS, CDR2 YYNGEE. The V gene lost 0 bases and the J gene lost 5 bases, with 14 bases spanning the gap. Sequenced here: peripheral blood, sampled 4 weeks after starting pembrolizumab. The TCR sequence derives from an adult with mismatch repair-deficient cancer. The chain uses TRBV9 and TRBJ2-5; D remains ambiguous. Here the CDR3 DNA reads TGTGCCAGCAGCGTAGCCCCCGCTATGCGGGAGACCCAGTACTTC. Its protein product is CASSVAPAMRETQYF.